The following is a TCR beta chain sequence with its context. This entry is derived from a study of blood T cell repertoires in COVID-19. Original processing notes: Reference gene primers were amplified, and this amplification served to estimate nucleated cell counts. Clones were read by immunoSEQ multiplex PCR, and TCRdb kept only the in-frame ones, dropping some. Clone size and V and J calls were adopted from that table, with D and trimming inferred from the DNA. The sample includes 130,000 to 150,000 clones, roughly 90% of them seen just once. V lost 1 base, J lost 3 bases, and 8 bases lay in between. Per germline, CDR1 SGHNT and CDR2 YYREEE (reference sequence). The CDR3 is 14 amino acids. Cohorts were assigned according to the clinical history that participants reported.

The chain links TRBV5-4 to TRBJ1-3; D remains unclear. This clonotype originated in a woman in her twenties or thirties with acute COVID-19. Sequences were obtained from PBMCs or T cells enriched from blood (not recorded which). CDR3 amino acids: CASSLPQLGNTIYF. CDR3 DNA: TGTGCCAGCAGCTTGCCCCAACTTGGAAACACCATATATTTT. Full variable domain (outside the CDR3, taken from reference TRBV5-4 and TRBJ1-3): ETGVTQSPTHLIKTRGQQVTLRCSSQSGHNTVSWYQQALGQGPQFIFQYYREEENGRGNFPPRFSGLQFPNYSSELNVNALELDDSALYLCASSLPQLGNTIYFGEGSWLTVV.